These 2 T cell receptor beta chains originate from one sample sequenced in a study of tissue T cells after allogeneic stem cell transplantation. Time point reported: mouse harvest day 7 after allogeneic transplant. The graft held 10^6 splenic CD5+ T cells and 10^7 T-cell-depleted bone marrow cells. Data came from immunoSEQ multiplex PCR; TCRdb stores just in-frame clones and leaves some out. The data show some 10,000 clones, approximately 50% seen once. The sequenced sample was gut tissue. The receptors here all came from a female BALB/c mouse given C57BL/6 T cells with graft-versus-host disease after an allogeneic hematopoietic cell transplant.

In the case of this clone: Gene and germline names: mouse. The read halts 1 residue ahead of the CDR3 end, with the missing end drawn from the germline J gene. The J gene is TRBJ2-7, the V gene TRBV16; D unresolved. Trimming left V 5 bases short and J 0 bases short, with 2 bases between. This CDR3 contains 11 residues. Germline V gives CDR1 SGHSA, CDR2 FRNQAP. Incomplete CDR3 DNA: TGTGCAAGCAGCAGCTCCTATGAACAGTAC. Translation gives CASSSSYEQY. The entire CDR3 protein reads CASSSSYEQYF.

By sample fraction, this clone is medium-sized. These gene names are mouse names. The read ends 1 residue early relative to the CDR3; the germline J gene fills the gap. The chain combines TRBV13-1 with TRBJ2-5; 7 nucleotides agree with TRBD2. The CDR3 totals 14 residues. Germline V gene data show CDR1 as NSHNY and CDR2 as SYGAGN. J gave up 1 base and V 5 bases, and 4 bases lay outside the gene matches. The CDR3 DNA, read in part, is TGTGCCAGCAGCGTCACTGGGGACCAAGACACCCAGTAC. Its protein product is CASSVTGDQDTQY. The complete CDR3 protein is CASSVTGDQDTQYF.